This section outlines one T cell receptor beta chain sequence together with its context. The sample is drawn from a study of blood T cell repertoires in COVID-19. Study-level background: The origin of the acute and convalescent COVID-19 samples was the United States, Italy and Spain. In each case, the material was cDNA or gDNA derived from T cells, B-cell-depleted T cells, or PBMCs.

Libraries were prepared by immunoSEQ multiplex PCR; TCRdb keeps only in-frame clonotypes and omits some of them. This sample yields around 290,000 clones, of which 86% are seen a single time; around 12% belongs to the top ten. The germline CDR1 and CDR2 sequences are LNHDA and SQIVND (reference sequence). Trimming cost V 2 bases and J 6 bases, with 10 bases left between them. This CDR3 region has 13 residues. Sequencing input: peripheral blood. The TCR sequence derives from a woman in her sixties or seventies with COVID-19, enrolled during active disease. The rearrangement uses TRBV19 and TRBJ1-1; no clear D gene. CDR3 region: CASSIQARAEAFF. The CDR3 DNA reads TGTGCCAGTAGTATACAGGCTCGTGCTGAAGCTTTCTTT. The whole variable domain, remainder taken from reference TRBV19 and TRBJ1-1, is DGGITQSPKYLFRKEGQNVTLSCEQNLNHDAMYWYRQDPGQGLRLIYYSQIVNDFQKGDIAEGYSVSREKKESFPLTVTSAQKNPTAFYLCASSIQARAEAFFGQGTRLTVV.